This TCR beta chain emerged from a study of blood T cell repertoires in COVID-19. Across the whole study: From T cells, B-cell-depleted T cells, or PBMCs came the material, which was cDNA or gDNA.

Enrollees, roughly 18 to 95 years old, lived in some 24 US areas. Recovery meant two consecutive negative NP/OP PCR tests, professional clearance, or resolved symptoms. CDR1 and CDR2 from the germline V gene are SEHNR and FQNEAQ (reference sequence). V was cut by 5 bases and J by 4 bases, with 21 bases left in between. This CDR3 comprises 16 residues. Authors' methods: It was from reference gene primer amplification that nucleated cell counts were estimated. The method was immunoSEQ multiplex PCR; TCRdb's version includes in-frame clones alone and lacks a portion of them. That table is the source of V, J and clone size, and D and trimming were worked out from the DNA. The data contain around 300,000 clones, roughly 89% of them singletons. This clone was seen a single time.

The sample consisted of PBMCs or T cells enriched from blood (not recorded which). The genes are TRBV7-9 and TRBJ2-7; D is possibly TRBD1 (6 bases). The TCR originated in a woman in her twenties or thirties who had recovered from COVID-19. CDR3 coding DNA: TGTGCCAGCAGCCAGATAACAGGGTTCAATACGTACGAGCAGTACTTC. Protein product: CASSQITGFNTYEQYF. The full variable domain, its missing parts supplied by reference TRBV7-9 and TRBJ2-7, is DTGVSQNPRHKITKRGQNVTFRCDPISEHNRLYWYRQTLGQGPEFLTYFQNEAQLEKSRLLSDRFSAERPKGSFSTLEIQRTEQGDSAMYLCASSQITGFNTYEQYFGPGTRLTVT.